A single sample is the source of the 4 T cell receptor beta chains below, sequenced in a study of cytomegalovirus exposure and HLA in healthy donors. PCR employed 60 Vbeta and 13 Jbeta primers. Sequenced by immunoSEQ multiplex PCR; TCRdb stores in-frame clones only, minus some. Of about 70,000 clones listed, 74% are singletons. Sequenced input: PBMCs. Every receptor here comes from a woman aged 60-75 years in good health and CMV-seropositive.

This clone was observed a handful of times. The chain employs TRBV18 and TRBJ2-4, with 9 positions matching TRBD1. With V trimmed by 1 base and J by 0 bases, 13 bases remained unmatched. The CDR3 has 20 residues. CDR1 KGHSH and CDR2 LQKENI come from the germline V gene. In DNA form, the CDR3 reads TGTGCCAGCTCACCACAACCGGGACAGGGCCTTATTGGAGCCAAAAACATTCAGTACTTC. This translates into CASSPQPGQGLIGAKNIQYF.

The chain combines TRBV7-9 with TRBJ1-3; D unclear. Germline loops: CDR1 SEHNR, CDR2 FQNEAQ (reference sequence). This CDR3 spans 11 amino acids. Between the trimmed V and J ends, which lost 5 bases and 4 bases, there was a span of 3 bases. The CDR3 sequence is CASSSGNTIYF. The CDR3 DNA follows: TGTGCCAGCAGCAGCGGAAACACCATATATTTT.

The J gene is TRBJ1-6, the V gene TRBV6-1; D uncertain. Trimming removed 7 bases from V and 7 bases from J, with 8 bases in between. In germline, CDR1 is MNHNS, CDR2 SASEGT. This CDR3 has 12 residues. CDR3: CASNIRNSPLHF. CDR3 DNA: TGTGCCAGCAATATCAGGAATTCACCCCTCCACTTT.

The gene calls are TRBV4-1 and TRBJ1-2; 9 bases match TRBD1. The V and J ends lost 1 base and 4 bases, in that order; junction bases with no gene match: 7. The CDR3 runs to 16 residues. The germline gives CDR1 MGHRA, CDR2 YSYEKL. CDR3 loop: CASSQAGQGLSYGYTF. CDR3 bases: TGCGCCAGCAGCCAAGCGGGACAGGGTTTAAGCTATGGCTACACCTTC.